One sample yielded the 23 T cell receptor beta chains listed below, sequenced in a study of T cell changes during pregnancy in multiple sclerosis. Generated by immunoSEQ multiplex PCR, the TCRdb table keeps only in-frame clones and is missing some. The sample records tens of thousands of clones, 92% being singletons. The specimen was peripheral blood, collected in the first trimester of pregnancy. These receptors all stem from a female donor in good health, enrolled as a control in a pregnancy study.

This clone was detected once. V and J are TRBV9 and TRBJ2-5; 12 bases are a match to TRBD2. J lost 5 bases, V lost 4 bases, and 12 bases had no gene match. In germline, CDR1 is SGDLS, CDR2 YYNGEE. This CDR3 comprises 17 residues. The CDR3 coding sequence is TGTGCCAGCAGCTCCGGCGTTCTAGCGGGGGGGCCGGAGACCCAGTACTTC. It yields the protein CASSSGVLAGGPETQYF.

The chain is built from TRBV4-1 and TRBJ2-1; TRBD2 agrees at 8 bases. After removal of 0 bases from V and 6 bases from J, the junction contained 10 bases not matched to a gene. Looked up from germline, CDR1 is MGHRA and CDR2 is YSYEKL. This CDR3 is 17 amino acids long. The CDR3, as DNA: TGCGCCAGCAGCCAAGAAGCCGGGACTAGTCGCCCCAATGAGCAGTTCTTC. This encodes CASSQEAGTSRPNEQFF.

The chain recombines TRBV29-1 with TRBJ2-1; 12 bases are a match to TRBD2. The germline CDR1 and CDR2 sequences are SQVTM and ANQGSEA. This CDR3 contains 14 residues. V dropped 4 bases and J dropped 7; count of bases not matched to a gene: 5. Here the CDR3 reads CSVATSGSWNEQFF. In DNA form, the CDR3 reads TGCAGCGTTGCGACTAGCGGGAGTTGGAATGAGCAGTTCTTC.

This clone has only one observation. The chain employs TRBV10-2 and TRBJ2-3; D is perhaps TRBD2 (6 bases). V was shortened by 8 bases and J by 1 base, with 10 bases between the two germline ends. Germline assignment: CDR1 WSHSY and CDR2 SAAADI. The CDR3 spans 13 residues. CDR3 in amino acids: CASPGLCTDTQYF. The CDR3 DNA reads TGCGCCAGCCCGGGACTCTGCACAGATACGCAGTATTTT.

The rearrangement links TRBV7-2 to TRBJ2-3; D possibly corresponds to TRBD1 (5 bases). Germline values: CDR1 SGHTA, CDR2 FQGNSA. CDR3 size: 15 residues. The ends were cut back, 4 bases at V and 4 bases at J, with 15 bases in the middle. CDR3 in DNA: TGTGCCAGCAGCTCAAGGGGCGCCCGAGCAGATACGCAGTATTTT. Its protein product is CASSSRGARADTQYF.

The chain combines TRBV7-2 with TRBJ1-4; D is unclear. Germline V gene sequence: CDR1 SGHTA, CDR2 FQGNSA. V lost 5 bases and J lost 4, with 8 bases in between. The CDR3 totals 13 residues. CDR3 DNA sequence: TGTGCCAGCAGCCCAACCGGTAATGAAAAACTGTTTTTT. It translates to CASSPTGNEKLFF.

The chain links TRBV10-2 to TRBJ2-2; 9 nucleotides align to TRBD1. Trimming at V came to 9 bases and at J to 5 bases, leaving 10 bases not matched to a gene. The CDR3 covers 15 residues. The germline V gene encodes CDR1 WSHSY and CDR2 SAAADI. The CDR3 sequence: CASSWDRAGTGELFF. CDR3 DNA sequence: TGCGCCAGTTCATGGGACAGGGCCGGTACCGGGGAGCTGTTTTTT.

The J gene is TRBJ2-1, the V gene TRBV27; TRBD1 might be the D (5 bases). Germline V gives CDR1 MNHEY, CDR2 SMNVEV (reference sequence). V lost 2 bases, J lost 3 bases, and 14 bases lay in between. This CDR3 is built from 16 residues. CDR3 in amino acids: CASSLTAQGGYNEQFF. Here the CDR3 DNA reads TGTGCCAGCAGTTTAACGGCGCAGGGTGGCTACAATGAGCAGTTCTTC.

This chain's CDR3 is CASRSGTGSYEQYF. CDR3 in DNA: TGTGCCAGTAGATCCGGGACAGGGTCCTACGAGCAGTACTTC. This sequence joins TRBV19 and TRBJ2-7; TRBD1 aligns across 9 bases. The trim removed 6 bases at V and 1 base at J, leaving 4 bases unmatched. The CDR3 runs 14 residues. The germline CDR1 and CDR2 sequences are LNHDA and SQIVND (reference sequence).

This clone appeared a single time. This chain connects TRBV6-1 to TRBJ2-1; tentatively, D is TRBD2 (5 bases). The CDR3 totals 13 residues. The germline gives CDR1 MNHNS, CDR2 SASEGT. V gave up 1 base and J gave up 10 bases, with 11 bases separating them. CDR3 nucleotide sequence: TGTGCCAGCAGTGAAGTTCACCAGCGGGAGCAGTTCTTC. Its protein product is CASSEVHQREQFF.

The chain uses TRBV6-1 and TRBJ1-6; 10 bases line up with TRBD1. V lost 3 bases, J lost 11 bases, and 7 bases stayed unmatched. This CDR3 has 15 residues. The germline V gene has CDR1 MNHNS and CDR2 SASEGT. The CDR3 region has the DNA TGTGCCAGCAGTGATGCGACAGGGGGCTCCCCACCCCTCCACTTT. Residues: CASSDATGGSPPLHF.

In DNA, the CDR3 is TGTGCCAGCAGCTTAGCCGGGGCGGGGGGACAGCCCCAGCATTTT. This sequence encodes CASSLAGAGGQPQHF. The J gene is TRBJ1-5, the V gene TRBV7-8, with a weak D call TRBD1 (5 bases). The ends were cut back, 0 bases at V and 7 bases at J, with 13 bases in the middle. Germline CDR1 reads SGHVS; CDR2 reads FQNEAQ. The CDR3 consists of 15 residues.

This chain links TRBV29-1 with TRBJ2-2, with 7 bases lining up with TRBD1. The CDR3 length is 14 residues. Per germline, CDR1 SQVTM and CDR2 ANQGSEA. V was clipped by 6 bases and J by 5 bases; unmatched bases: 9. The CDR3 loop reads CSVTRTGGTGELFF. The CDR3 bases are TGCAGCGTAACAAGGACAGGCGGGACCGGGGAGCTGTTTTTT.

This clone was found a few times. The V gene is TRBV29-1, the J gene TRBJ1-1; TRBD1 matches 8 bases. Per the germline V gene, CDR1 is SQVTM and CDR2 is ANQGSEA. The CDR3 covers 12 residues. V shed 2 bases and J 7 bases; nucleotides not matched to a gene: 3. The CDR3 DNA follows: TGCAGCGTTGAACTCGGGACAGGTGAAGCTTTCTTT. Protein: CSVELGTGEAFF. Full variable domain (missing parts from reference TRBV29-1 and TRBJ1-1): SAVISQKPSRDICQRGTSLTIQCQVDSQVTMMFWYRQQPGQSLTLIATANQGSEATYESGFVIDKFPISRPNLTFSTLTVSNMSPEDSSIYLCSVELGTGEAFFGQGTRLTVV.

The chain has TRBV7-9 and TRBJ2-1; 14 bases are shared with TRBD2. The CDR3 is 18 amino acids. CDR1 and CDR2 from the germline V gene are SEHNR and FQNEAQ (reference sequence). The trim removed 4 bases at V and 8 bases at J, leaving 13 bases unmatched. The CDR3 loop reads CASSSRSPTSGRADEQFF. CDR3 in DNA: TGTGCCAGCAGCTCGCGCAGCCCGACTAGCGGGAGGGCAGATGAGCAGTTCTTC. The full variable domain, completed using reference TRBV7-9 and TRBJ2-1, is DTGVSQNPRHKITKRGQNVTFRCDPISEHNRLYWYRQTLGQGPEFLTYFQNEAQLEKSRLLSDRFSAERPKGSFSTLEIQRTEQGDSAMYLCASSSRSPTSGRADEQFFGPGTRLTVL.

This chain joins TRBV13 and TRBJ2-1, with TRBD1 as a possible D gene (6 bases). V was clipped by 5 bases and J by 5 bases, with 16 bases between them. The CDR3 consists of 15 residues. The germline gives CDR1 PRHDT, CDR2 FYEKMQ (reference sequence). The CDR3 DNA reads TGTGCCAGCAGCGGTTGGGGGCACCAGGACAATGAGCAGTTCTTC. Amino acid sequence: CASSGWGHQDNEQFF.

V usage is TRBV10-3 and J usage is TRBJ2-1; a possible D gene is TRBD2 (7 bases). CDR3 size: 16 residues. Trimming shortened V by 3 bases and J by 8 bases, and 20 bases separated the two germline ends. Germline V gene data show CDR1 as ENHRY and CDR2 as SYGVKD. Here the CDR3 reads CAISDGTRTRFHEQFF. The CDR3 DNA is TGTGCCATCAGTGACGGGACAAGGACTAGGTTCCATGAGCAGTTCTTC.

This sequence joins TRBV4-2 and TRBJ1-4, with TRBD1 identical over 7 bases. Germline V gene sequence: CDR1 LGHNA, CDR2 YNFKEQ. The CDR3 totals 18 residues. Unmatched junction bases numbered 15, after V lost 4 bases and J lost 4 bases. CDR3 sequence reads: CASSLQLNPGTVNEKLFF. CDR3 DNA: TGTGCCAGCAGCCTCCAATTAAACCCCGGGACAGTTAATGAAAAACTGTTTTTT.

The rearrangement links TRBV7-2 to TRBJ2-7; no clear D. The ends were cut back, 2 bases at V and 2 bases at J, with 4 bases in the middle. The germline V gene encodes CDR1 SGHTA and CDR2 FQGNSA. This CDR3 has 12 amino acids. CDR3 DNA sequence: TGTGCCAGCAGCTTACCCACCTACGAGCAGTACTTC. Its protein product is CASSLPTYEQYF.

The chain links TRBV7-8 to TRBJ1-2, with 8 bases that match TRBD1. Trimming cost V 3 bases and J 2 bases; bases outside gene matches: 5. CDR3 size: 15 residues. CDR1 is SGHVS, CDR2 FQNEAQ, per germline. The CDR3 DNA follows: TGTGCCAGCAGCTTGGAAGGACAGGGCAACTATGGCTACACCTTC. This translates into CASSLEGQGNYGYTF. Drawing the rest from reference TRBV7-8 and TRBJ1-2, the complete variable domain is GAGVSQSPRYKVAKRGQDVALRCDPISGHVSLFWYQQALGQGPEFLTYFQNEAQLDKSGLPSDRFFAERPEGSVSTLKIQRTQQEDSAVYLCASSLEGQGNYGYTFGSGTRLTVV.

J is TRBJ2-1 and V is TRBV14; D remains ambiguous. The V and J ends lost 1 base and 8 bases respectively, with 9 bases between them. Germline CDR1 is SGHDN and CDR2 is FVKESK. CDR3 size: 13 residues. The CDR3 here is CASSQVVGYEQFF. In DNA form, the CDR3 reads TGTGCCAGCAGCCAAGTCGTCGGGTATGAGCAGTTCTTC.

The rearrangement uses TRBV11-2 and TRBJ1-2, with TRBD1 matching 7 bases. The CDR3 covers 15 residues. Germline V gene sequence: CDR1 SGHAT, CDR2 FQNNGV. The trim removed 1 base at V and 4 bases at J, leaving 6 bases unmatched. DNA of the CDR3: TGTGCCAGCAGCTTAGTTGCGGCAGGGGGCTATGGCTACACCTTC. Protein product: CASSLVAAGGYGYTF.

The chain recombines TRBV10-1 with TRBJ1-2; the D gene is possibly TRBD1 (5 bases). Per germline, CDR1 WNHNN and CDR2 SYGVQD (reference sequence). CDR3 length: 15 amino acids. The V end was cut by 3 bases, the J end by 1 base, with 12 bases between. This chain's CDR3 is CASSDRGPLNYGYTF. The DNA for the CDR3 is TGCGCCAGCAGTGATAGGGGTCCGCTTAACTATGGCTACACCTTC.